The next 17 T cell receptor beta chains were all read from a single sample in a study of T cell clonality in common variable immunodeficiency. Libraries were prepared by immunoSEQ multiplex PCR; TCRdb keeps only in-frame clonotypes and omits some of them. Recorded here are about 39,000 clones, none singletons. Sequencing was performed on peripheral blood mononuclear cells. The source of these receptors is a person aged 18 to 69 in good health.

This clone was seen ten or more times. With the read ending 3 residues before the CDR3 end, the germline J gene is used to fill in that end. The chain is built from TRBV7-6 and TRBJ2-2; D call uncertain. This CDR3 contains 16 residues. Per the germline V gene, CDR1 is SGHVS and CDR2 is FNYEAQ. V lost 2 bases and J 6 bases, leaving 16 bases between the germline ends. The CDR3 reads CASSLFRVVESGELFF. CDR3 DNA, as far as it was read: TGTGCCAGCAGCTTATTTAGGGTCGTAGAATCCGGGGAG.

This clone was counted at least ten times. The CDR3 sequence is CASSLGENTEAFF. Incomplete CDR3 DNA: TGTGCCAGCTCGCTAGGAGAGAACACTGAA. The V and J genes are TRBV18 and TRBJ1-1; D unclear. Read coverage stops 3 residues before the CDR3 terminus; the germline J gene supplies the remainder. The length of the CDR3 is 13 residues. The V gene lost 6 bases and the J gene lost 1 base, with 9 bases spanning the gap. Germline CDR1 KGHSH, CDR2 LQKENI.

A note on this clone: Sequencing ends 3 residues short of the CDR3 end; the germline J gene provides the rest. V is TRBV2 and J is TRBJ1-1, with D perhaps TRBD1 (6 bases). The CDR3 contains 14 residues. V dropped 8 bases and J dropped 5 bases, with 18 bases sitting between them. Germline CDR1 reads SNHLY; CDR2 reads FYNNEI. CDR3 bases read: TGTGCCAGCCGGCAGGGGTCGACGGGAACTGAA. Its translation: CASRQGSTGTE. The CDR3 in its entirety is CASRQGSTGTEAFF.

This clone was counted many times. Read data end 3 residues before the CDR3 end; the end is taken from the germline J gene. The genes are TRBV6-2 or TRBV6-3 and TRBJ2-2; 11 nucleotides agree with TRBD2. V shed 2 bases, J shed 5 bases, and the junction held 7 bases outside the gene matches. The CDR3 runs 17 residues. Germline V gene sequence: CDR1 MNHEY, CDR2 SVGEGT. CDR3 amino acids: CASSYRALAGGTGELFF. CDR3 DNA, as far as it was read: TGTGCCAGCAGTTACCGCGCTCTAGCGGGAGGAACCGGGGAG.

This clone was counted only a few times. The CDR3 end lies 3 residues beyond the end of the read and is filled in from the germline J gene. This rearrangement joins TRBV25-1 to TRBJ2-1; TRBD1 agrees at 7 bases. Trimming removed 6 bases from V and 3 bases from J; junction bases left unmatched: 14. This CDR3 has 17 amino acids. The germline gives CDR1 MGHDK, CDR2 SYGVNS. The sequenced part of the CDR3 DNA is TGTGCCAGCAGCGGAACGGACAGGTCCCGTTTCTACAATGAG. It encodes CASSGTDRSRFYNE. The complete CDR3 sequence is CASSGTDRSRFYNEQFF.

At least ten counts were recorded for this clone. The missing CDR3 end, 3 residues past where the read stops, is filled in from the germline J gene. The chain is built from TRBV28 and TRBJ2-7, with 9 bases that match TRBD2. Per germline, CDR1 MDHEN and CDR2 SYDVKM. The CDR3 spans 15 residues. V trimming: 5 bases; J trimming: 4 bases; junction bases outside the gene matches: 9. The CDR3 region is CASSPLAGATYEQYF. The part of the CDR3 DNA that was read is TGTGCCAGCAGTCCGTTAGCGGGAGCAACTTACGAG. Supplemented by reference TRBV28 and TRBJ2-7, the full variable domain reads DVKVTQSSRYLVKRTGEKVFLECVQDMDHENMFWYRQDPGLGLRLIYFSYDVKMKEKGDIPEGYSVSREKKERFSLILESASTNQTSMYLCASSPLAGATYEQYFGPGTRLTVT.

The table lists this clone with many counts. The CDR3 end is not reached by the read, which stops 3 residues before it; the germline J gene fills it in. V usage is TRBV5-1 and J usage is TRBJ2-1; TRBD2 aligns across 15 bases. V lost 6 bases, J lost 6 bases, and 4 bases stayed unmatched. The CDR3 is 15 amino acids. The germline V gene has CDR1 SGHRS and CDR2 YFSETQ. The DNA read from the CDR3 is TGCGCCAGCACCCAGGGACTAGCGGGAGGCAATGAG. It specifies CASTQGLAGGNE. In full, the CDR3 reads CASTQGLAGGNEQFF.

This clone has ten or more counts. The read falls 3 residues short of the CDR3 end, and the missing part is taken from the germline J gene. The chain joins TRBV20-1 to TRBJ2-2, with TRBD1 as a possible D gene (5 bases). The CDR3 totals 15 residues. V lost 6 bases to trimming and J lost 3 bases, with 17 bases between them. Germline V gene lookup returns CDR1 DFQATT and CDR2 SNEGSKA (reference sequence). The part of the CDR3 DNA that was read is TGCAGTGCACGCAGGGCGGTCAGAGACACCGGGGAG. The encoded protein is CSARRAVRDTGE. The full CDR3 protein is CSARRAVRDTGELFF.

Notes on this clone: The CDR3 end is not reached by the read, which stops 3 residues before it; the germline J gene fills it in. Other nucleotide sequences in the sample specify the same CDR3. The rearrangement joins TRBV19 to TRBJ2-5; D is unclear. The CDR3 has 15 amino acids. Trimming cost V 1 base and J 1 base, with 10 bases left between them. Germline V gene data show CDR1 as LNHDA and CDR2 as SQIVND (reference sequence). CDR3 in amino acids: CASSIGSSVQETQYF. The covered CDR3 bases are TGTGCCAGTAGTATAGGATCCAGCGTCCAAGAGACC.

This clone was picked up many times. Read coverage stops 3 residues before the CDR3 terminus; the germline J gene supplies the remainder. The chain recombines TRBV6-2 or TRBV6-3 with TRBJ2-7; possibly TRBD1 for D (6 bases). CDR3 size: 13 residues. Germline-derived CDR1 and CDR2 are MNHEY and SVGEGT. The V gene lost 8 bases and the J gene lost 5 bases, with 16 bases spanning the gap. The CDR3 sequence: CASGSRGPNEQYF. The DNA read from the CDR3 is TGTGCCAGCGGTAGCAGGGGACCCAACGAG.

The chain's CDR3 is CASSPDRQNTEAFF. CDR3 DNA (partial): TGTGCCAGCTCACCAGACAGACAGAACACTGAA. The chain is built from TRBV18 and TRBJ1-1; D may be TRBD1 (5 bases). The CDR3 end is not reached by the read, which stops 3 residues before it; the germline J gene fills it in. The CDR3 runs to 14 residues. V was pared by 2 bases and J by 1 base, with 8 bases between. The germline V gene encodes CDR1 KGHSH and CDR2 LQKENI.

This clone was counted many times. The sequence runs out 3 residues before the end of the CDR3; the remainder is reconstructed from the germline J gene. The gene calls are TRBV7-9 and TRBJ2-7; 11 bases line up with TRBD2. The CDR3 has 14 residues. J was trimmed by 4 bases and V by 4 bases; bases with no gene match: 3. The germline V gene encodes CDR1 SEHNR and CDR2 FQNEAQ (reference sequence). CDR3 loop: CASSSTSGGYEQYF. Incomplete CDR3 DNA: TGTGCCAGCAGCTCTACTAGCGGGGGATACGAG.

This clone was seen at least ten times. The CDR3 sequence: CASSIVRGSGNQPQHF. The covered CDR3 bases are TGTGCCAGTAGTATAGTGAGGGGTTCCGGCAATCAGCCC. The V call is TRBV19, the J call TRBJ1-5, with a weak D call TRBD1 (5 bases). The CDR3 is cut off 3 residues early in the read; its end comes from the germline J gene. V was trimmed by 1 base and J by 2 bases, leaving 12 bases between them. The CDR3 consists of 16 residues. CDR1 LNHDA and CDR2 SQIVND come from the germline V gene (reference sequence).

This clone occurred many times. The sequenced fragment ends 3 residues before the CDR3 boundary, so the rest is inferred from the germline J gene. The rearrangement uses TRBV13 and TRBJ2-3; 9 bases are shared with TRBD2. From germline, CDR1 is PRHDT and CDR2 FYEKMQ (reference sequence). With V trimmed by 2 bases and J by 6 bases, 9 bases remained unmatched. The CDR3 extends over 16 amino acids. The CDR3 DNA, read in part, is TGTGCCAGCAGCTTATTATCAGCGGGAGGACTCGATACG. It yields the protein CASSLLSAGGLDT. The complete CDR3 reads CASSLLSAGGLDTQYF.

This clone was counted many times. The read terminates 3 residues ahead of where the CDR3 ends, so the germline J gene completes it. J is TRBJ2-2 and V is TRBV7-3; D is undetermined. Deletions cut 5 bases from V and 4 bases from J, with 5 bases between. In germline, CDR1 is SGHTA, CDR2 FQGTGA. The CDR3 is 12 amino acids. CDR3 DNA, as far as it was read: TGTGCCAGCAGCCCTATCACCGGGGAG. It specifies CASSPITGE. The entire CDR3 sequence reads CASSPITGELFF. The variable domain in full, with the rest retrieved from reference TRBV7-3 and TRBJ2-2, is GAGVSQTPSNKVTEKGKYVELRCDPISGHTALYWYRQSLGQGPEFLIYFQGTGAADDSGLPNDRFFAVRPEGSVSTLKIQRTERGDSAVYLCASSPITGELFFGEGSRLTVL.

This clone was seen repeatedly, ten times or more. The read gets to within 3 residues of the CDR3 end, and the germline J gene fills in the rest. The chain joins TRBV9 to TRBJ2-1; 7 bases are a match to TRBD2. Losses at the gene ends were 0 bases for V and 2 bases for J; bases not matched to a gene: 8. Per the germline V gene, CDR1 is SGDLS and CDR2 is YYNGEE. The CDR3 is 17 amino acids. The CDR3 spells CASSVDPRAGTYNEQFF. The DNA read from the CDR3 is TGTGCCAGCAGCGTAGATCCCCGAGCGGGAACCTACAATGAG.

This clone appeared many times. The read terminates 3 residues before the CDR3 end, so the remaining end is supplied by the germline J gene. The genes are TRBV30 and TRBJ2-1, with D possibly matching TRBD2 (6 bases). Trimming left V 3 bases short and J 0 bases short, with 18 bases between. Germline V gives CDR1 GTSNPN, CDR2 SVGIG (reference sequence). CDR3 length: 17 amino acids. The CDR3 reads CAWRSPSGESSYNEQFF. Incomplete CDR3 DNA: TGTGCCTGGAGGTCCCCCTCGGGGGAGAGCTCCTACAATGAG.